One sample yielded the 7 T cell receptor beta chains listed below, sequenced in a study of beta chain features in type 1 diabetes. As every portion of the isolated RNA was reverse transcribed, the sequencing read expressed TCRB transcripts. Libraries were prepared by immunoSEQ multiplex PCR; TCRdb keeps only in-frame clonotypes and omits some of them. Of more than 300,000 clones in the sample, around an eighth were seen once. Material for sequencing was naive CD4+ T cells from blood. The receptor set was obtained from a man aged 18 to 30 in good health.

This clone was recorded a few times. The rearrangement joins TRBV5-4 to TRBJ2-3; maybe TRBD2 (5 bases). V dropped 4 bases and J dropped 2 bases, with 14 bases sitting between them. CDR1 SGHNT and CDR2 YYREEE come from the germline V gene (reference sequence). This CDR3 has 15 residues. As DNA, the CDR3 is TGTGCCAGCAGCCAAGTAGACGGGAACACAGATACGCAGTATTTT. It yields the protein CASSQVDGNTDTQYF.

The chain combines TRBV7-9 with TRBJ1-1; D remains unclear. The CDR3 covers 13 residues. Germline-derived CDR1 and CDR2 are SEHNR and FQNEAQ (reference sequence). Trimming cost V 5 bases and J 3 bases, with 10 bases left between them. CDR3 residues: CASSPLTDTEAFF. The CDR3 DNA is TGTGCCAGCAGCCCTCTCACGGACACTGAAGCTTTCTTT.

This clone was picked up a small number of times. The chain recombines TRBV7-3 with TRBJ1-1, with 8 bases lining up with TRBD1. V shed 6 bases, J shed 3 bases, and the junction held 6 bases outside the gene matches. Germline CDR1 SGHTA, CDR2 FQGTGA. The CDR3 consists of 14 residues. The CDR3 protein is CASRFQGADTEAFF. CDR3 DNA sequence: TGTGCCAGCAGATTCCAGGGGGCGGACACTGAAGCTTTCTTT.

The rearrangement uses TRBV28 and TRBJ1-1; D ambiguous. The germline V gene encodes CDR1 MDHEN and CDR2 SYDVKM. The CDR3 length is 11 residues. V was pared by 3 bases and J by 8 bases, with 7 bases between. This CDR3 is CASSLTREAFF. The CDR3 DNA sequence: TGTGCCAGCAGTTTGACGAGGGAAGCTTTCTTT.

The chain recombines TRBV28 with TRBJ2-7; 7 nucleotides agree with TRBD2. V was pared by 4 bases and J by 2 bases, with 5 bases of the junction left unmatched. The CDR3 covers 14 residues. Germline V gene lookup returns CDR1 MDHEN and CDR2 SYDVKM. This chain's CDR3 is CASSSRGVTYEQYF. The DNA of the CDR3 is TGTGCCAGCAGTTCCCGGGGGGTGACCTACGAGCAGTACTTC.

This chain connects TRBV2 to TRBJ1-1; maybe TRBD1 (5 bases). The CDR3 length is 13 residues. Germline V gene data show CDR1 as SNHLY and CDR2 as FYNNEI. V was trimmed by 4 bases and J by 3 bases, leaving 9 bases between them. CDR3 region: CASSVAGYTEAFF. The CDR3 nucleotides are TGTGCCAGCAGTGTTGCAGGGTACACTGAAGCTTTCTTT.

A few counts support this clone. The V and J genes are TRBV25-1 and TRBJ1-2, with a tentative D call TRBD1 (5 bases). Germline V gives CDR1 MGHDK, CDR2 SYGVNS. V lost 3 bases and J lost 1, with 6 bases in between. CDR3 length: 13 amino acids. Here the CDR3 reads CASSDQGNYGYTF. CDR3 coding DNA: TGTGCCAGCAGTGACCAGGGTAACTATGGCTACACCTTC.